The 24 T cell receptor beta chains given below trace back to one sample, sequenced in a study of Ad26.COV2.S vaccination and SARS-CoV-2 variants. The protocol was immunoSEQ multiplex PCR, while the TCRdb copy is restricted to in-frame clones and leaves out a portion. Counted here are 440,000 or so clones, roughly 87% occurring once; the ten biggest clones make up about 4.5%. As to treatment: around 19 received Ad26.COV2.S at low or high dose, single or two shots; about 5 received placebo; per-sample allocation not given. On day 63 after the first injection, vaccine and placebo recipients gave samples. Sample: peripheral blood, taken in a trial of Ad26.COV2.S vaccine versus placebo. Every receptor here comes from a person aged 18-60 years who received the Ad26.COV2.S COVID-19 vaccine or a placebo.

As concerns this clone: A much more abundant neighbour one base away suggests this may be a read error. This CDR3 reads CASSIVGQGSGELFF. CDR3 sequence (DNA): TGTGCCAGTAGTATAGTGGGACAGGGGTCCGGGGAGCTGTTTTTT. This rearrangement joins TRBV19 to TRBJ2-2; 10 bases are shared with TRBD1. The J segment lost 6 bases and the V segment lost 1 base, leaving 2 bases of the junction unmatched. From germline, CDR1 is LNHDA and CDR2 SQIVND (reference sequence). This CDR3 spans 15 amino acids.

The chain uses TRBV10-3 and TRBJ2-1; the D gene is possibly TRBD2 (7 bases). Germline V gene data show CDR1 as ENHRY and CDR2 as SYGVKD. Trimming took 7 bases from V and 0 from J, leaving 13 bases between them. The CDR3 extends over 15 amino acids. The CDR3: CAITGGSSSYNEQFF. CDR3 coding DNA: TGTGCCATCACGGGGGGCTCAAGCTCCTACAATGAGCAGTTCTTC.

V usage is TRBV7-2 and J usage is TRBJ2-7; 8 nucleotides line up with TRBD1. The trim removed 4 bases at V and 6 bases at J, leaving 8 bases unmatched. The CDR3 loop spans 14 amino acids. Germline lookup yields CDR1 SGHTA and CDR2 FQGNSA. CDR3 nucleotides: TGTGCCAGCAGCTACAGACAGGGGAGGAGCGAGCAGTACTTC. Translated, it gives CASSYRQGRSEQYF.

The chain links TRBV28 to TRBJ2-7; no clear D. This CDR3 has 15 amino acids. Germline values: CDR1 MDHEN, CDR2 SYDVKM. Trimming stripped 6 bases from V and 1 base from J, with 16 bases between. Here the CDR3 DNA reads TGTGCCAGCAGACTCCGGACCCTTTCTTCCTACGAGCAGTACTTC. This encodes CASRLRTLSSYEQYF.

The chain uses TRBV5-4 and TRBJ1-6; D not certain. The CDR3 length is 14 residues. The germline V gene has CDR1 SGHNT and CDR2 YYREEE (reference sequence). V was pared by 4 bases and J by 5 bases, with 10 bases between. CDR3 nucleotides: TGTGCCAGCAGCGACCGAATCCATAATTCACCCCTCCACTTT. Amino acid sequence: CASSDRIHNSPLHF. The entire variable domain, with the rest obtained from reference TRBV5-4 and TRBJ1-6, is as follows: ETGVTQSPTHLIKTRGQQVTLRCSSQSGHNTVSWYQQALGQGPQFIFQYYREEENGRGNFPPRFSGLQFPNYSSELNVNALELDDSALYLCASSDRIHNSPLHFGNGTRLTVT.

The chain has TRBV9 and TRBJ2-7; D may be TRBD1 or TRBD2 (5 bases each). The CDR3 runs 14 residues. V was trimmed by 0 bases and J by 6 bases, leaving 13 bases between them. Germline V gene lookup returns CDR1 SGDLS and CDR2 YYNGEE. Here the CDR3 reads CASSVEIARGEQYF. The CDR3 region has the DNA TGTGCCAGCAGCGTAGAAATAGCGAGGGGCGAGCAGTACTTC.

V is TRBV14 and J is TRBJ2-2; 7 nucleotides agree with TRBD2. The CDR3 has 15 residues. Germline CDR1 and CDR2: SGHDN and FVKESK. V lost 1 base, J lost 5 bases, and 4 bases stayed unmatched. The DNA for the CDR3 is TGTGCCAGCAGCCAAGTGGGAGGGTGGACCGGGGAGCTGTTTTTT. Encoded protein: CASSQVGGWTGELFF.

This rearrangement joins TRBV19 to TRBJ1-5; 7 bases are a match to TRBD1. The germline CDR1 and CDR2 sequences are LNHDA and SQIVND (reference sequence). This CDR3 contains 13 residues. V was clipped by 6 bases and J by 5 bases; unmatched bases: 4. The CDR3 DNA sequence: TGTGCCAGTAGGGGGACAGTTTATCAGCCCCAGCATTTT. This gives the protein CASRGTVYQPQHF.

The chain employs TRBV20-1 and TRBJ2-1; 10 bases map to TRBD2. The V and J ends lost 3 bases and 9 bases, in that order; junction bases with no gene match: 11. The CDR3 has 15 residues. CDR1 is DFQATT, CDR2 SNEGSKA, per germline (reference sequence). DNA for the CDR3: TGCAGTGCTAGTATCAGCGGGAGGGCCGTCGGTGAGCAGTTCTTC. Translation: CSASISGRAVGEQFF.

V and J are TRBV2 and TRBJ1-5; no definite D call. Between the trimmed V and J ends, which lost 3 bases and 3 bases, there was a span of 6 bases. Germline V gene sequence: CDR1 SNHLY, CDR2 FYNNEI. The CDR3 is 13 residues long. This CDR3 is CASSEGYNQPQHF. The CDR3 DNA reads as TGTGCCAGCAGTGAGGGGTACAATCAGCCCCAGCATTTT.

The CDR3 reads CASTSLPQGTSRPEQYF. The CDR3 DNA is TGTGCCAGCACCTCCCTTCCCCAGGGGACTTCCCGCCCCGAGCAGTACTTC. The genes are TRBV27 and TRBJ2-7; tentatively, D is TRBD1 or TRBD2 (6 bases each). Germline CDR1 MNHEY, CDR2 SMNVEV (reference sequence). With 7 bases removed from V and 6 bases from J, the gap between germline ends came to 28 bases. The length of the CDR3 is 17 residues.

Comment on this clone: An end of the junction does not agree with germline; a read error may underlie this. The chain joins TRBV5-1 to TRBJ2-1; D is possibly TRBD1 (5 bases). Germline values: CDR1 SGHRS, CDR2 YFSETQ. CDR3 length: 12 amino acids. CDR3 coding DNA: TGCGCCAGCAGCTTGGACTCCTATGAAGGGGTCTTC. Translating gives CASSLDSYEGVF.

The gene calls are TRBV15 and TRBJ2-5, with D unclear. The CDR3 totals 16 residues. Per the germline V gene, CDR1 is LNHNV and CDR2 is YYDKDF (reference sequence). V lost 0 bases to trimming and J lost 1 base, with 12 bases between them. The DNA of the CDR3 is TGTGCCACCAGCAGAGAGCCCGCTAGGAGCCAAGAGACCCAGTACTTC. Residues: CATSREPARSQETQYF. Looking up the rest from reference TRBV15 and TRBJ2-5 gives the full variable domain: DAMVIQNPRYQVTQFGKPVTLSCSQTLNHNVMYWYQQKSSQAPKLLFHYYDKDFNNEADTPDNFQSRRPNTSFCFLDIRSPGLGDTAMYLCATSREPARSQETQYFGPGTRLLVL.

The rearrangement uses TRBV28 and TRBJ2-3; D is uncertain. V dropped 2 bases and J dropped 5 bases, with 8 bases sitting between them. Looked up from germline, CDR1 is MDHEN and CDR2 is SYDVKM. This CDR3 has 13 amino acids. The CDR3 is CASSLPHQDTQYF. In DNA, the CDR3 is TGTGCCAGCAGTTTACCCCACCAAGATACGCAGTATTTT.

The chain combines TRBV7-2 with TRBJ1-5, with no clear D. The CDR3 is made up of 15 amino acids. V lost 1 base, J lost 2 bases, and 9 bases lay in between. The germline gives CDR1 SGHTA, CDR2 FQGNSA. The CDR3 reads CASSLDGLRNQPQHF. CDR3 DNA: TGTGCCAGCAGCTTAGACGGGCTGCGCAATCAGCCCCAGCATTTT.

The rearrangement joins TRBV27 to TRBJ2-1; the match to TRBD2 covers 9 bases. V shed 3 bases, J shed 6 bases, and the junction held 9 bases outside the gene matches. The germline V gene has CDR1 MNHEY and CDR2 SMNVEV (reference sequence). The CDR3 is made up of 16 amino acids. In DNA, the CDR3 is TGTGCCAGCAGTTTCACCGGGACTAGCCTCGGCAATGAGCAGTTCTTC. Translating gives CASSFTGTSLGNEQFF.

The rearrangement joins TRBV28 to TRBJ2-7, with D unclear. V shed 1 base and J shed 6 bases, with 10 bases lying between them. CDR3 length: 13 amino acids. The germline V gene has CDR1 MDHEN and CDR2 SYDVKM. CDR3 nucleotide sequence: TGTGCCAGCAGTTTATCGGCCCCCGGCGAGCAGTACTTC. The encoded protein is CASSLSAPGEQYF.

This clone was picked up a small number of times. The V call is TRBV18, the J call TRBJ2-2; D gene ambiguous. CDR3 length: 14 amino acids. Germline V gene lookup returns CDR1 KGHSH and CDR2 LQKENI. V was trimmed by 6 bases and J by 0 bases, leaving 8 bases between them. In DNA, the CDR3 is TGTGCCAGCTCCGACCTATCGAACACCGGGGAGCTGTTTTTT. It is translated as CASSDLSNTGELFF.

The V gene is TRBV6-5, the J gene TRBJ2-7; possibly TRBD2 for D (6 bases). The V gene lost 8 bases and the J gene lost 3 bases, with 17 bases spanning the gap. The CDR3 sequence is 14 residues long. Germline V gene sequence: CDR1 MNHEY, CDR2 SVGAGI. The CDR3 protein is CASAGSGTHYEQYF. CDR3 DNA: TGTGCCAGCGCGGGGTCCGGAACCCACTACGAGCAGTACTTC.

CDR3 sequence: CASSPGLAGDYEQYF. The CDR3 DNA reads as TGTGCCAGCAGCCCCGGACTAGCGGGAGATTACGAGCAGTACTTC. This chain links TRBV7-9 with TRBJ2-7; 13 bases line up with TRBD2. The CDR3 totals 15 residues. Trimming at V came to 5 bases and at J to 4 bases, leaving 5 bases not matched to a gene. CDR1 and CDR2 (germline): SEHNR, FQNEAQ (reference sequence).

The CDR3 spells CASSYSRGGHSSYEQYF. CDR3 coding DNA: TGTGCCAGCAGTTACTCGAGAGGCGGGCACAGCTCCTACGAGCAGTACTTC. This rearrangement joins TRBV6-2 or TRBV6-3 to TRBJ2-7; the D gene is possibly TRBD2 (5 bases). The V gene's germline CDR1 is MNHEY and CDR2 SVGEGT. This CDR3 comprises 17 residues. The V end was cut by 0 bases, the J end by 0 bases, with 15 bases between.

This rearrangement joins TRBV10-3 to TRBJ1-4; TRBD1 agrees at 8 bases. Germline V gives CDR1 ENHRY, CDR2 SYGVKD. Unmatched junction bases numbered 7, after V lost 2 bases and J lost 8 bases. This CDR3 spans 15 amino acids. The chain's CDR3 is CAISENRGSEEKLFF. DNA of the CDR3: TGTGCCATCAGTGAGAACAGGGGGAGTGAAGAAAAACTGTTTTTT.

V gene TRBV5-4 combines with J gene TRBJ2-3, with TRBD2 matching over 7 bases. This CDR3 region has 16 residues. Trimming cost V 0 bases and J 1 base; bases outside gene matches: 5. Germline loops: CDR1 SGHNT, CDR2 YYREEE (reference sequence). This CDR3 is CASSLGAGAGTDTQYF. CDR3 DNA: TGTGCCAGCAGCTTGGGGGCGGGAGCGGGCACAGATACGCAGTATTTT.

The CDR3: CASSVASSPSTDTQYF. DNA for the CDR3: TGTGCCAGCAGCGTAGCTAGCAGCCCTAGCACAGATACGCAGTATTTT. The rearrangement links TRBV9 to TRBJ2-3; possible D gene TRBD2, 5 bases. The V and J ends lost 0 bases and 0 bases respectively, with 11 bases between them. Germline CDR1 and CDR2: SGDLS and YYNGEE. The CDR3 runs to 16 residues.